Listed here are 28 T cell receptor beta chains from one sample, sequenced in a study of CD8+ T cells in alopecia areata. Extracted RNA was reverse transcribed, and the resulting cDNA served as sequencing template. Clones were sequenced by immunoSEQ multiplex PCR, and TCRdb holds only the in-frame ones, with some missing. The table has 90,000 to 100,000 clones, 61% seen once; the top ten hold 15% to 17%. Treatment in this sample: oral pan-JAK inhibitor, 5-10 mg twice daily. The sequenced sample was CD8+ T cells sorted from blood, obtained at week 4, from a patient treated with tofacitinib. These receptors were collected from a human donor with alopecia areata.

The rearrangement links TRBV5-6 to TRBJ2-2; D not certain. Per the germline V gene, CDR1 is SGHDT and CDR2 is YYEEEE. V shed 4 bases and J shed 0 bases, with 10 bases lying between them. CDR3 size: 15 residues. The chain's CDR3 is CASSLTDPNTGELFF. For the CDR3, the DNA is TGTGCCAGCAGCCTGACGGATCCGAACACCGGGGAGCTGTTTTTT. Using reference TRBV5-6 and TRBJ2-2 for the parts outside the CDR3, the full variable domain is DAGVTQSPTHLIKTRGQQVTLRCSPKSGHDTVSWYQQALGQGPQFIFQYYEEEERQRGNFPDRFSGHQFPNYSSELNVNALLLGDSALYLCASSLTDPNTGELFFGEGSRLTVL.

In this sample, this clone turned up many times. The sample holds other DNA sequences that translate to the same CDR3. The rearrangement uses TRBV5-4 and TRBJ2-7; 7 nucleotides agree with TRBD1. V gave up 4 bases and J gave up 3 bases; unmatched junction bases: 1. CDR3 size: 12 residues. CDR1 is SGHNT, CDR2 YYREEE, per germline (reference sequence). DNA for the CDR3: TGTGCCAGCAGCCCAGGGGGCTACGAGCAGTACTTC. Translating it yields CASSPGGYEQYF.

V usage is TRBV5-4 and J usage is TRBJ2-5, with 9 bases matching TRBD2. With V trimmed by 0 bases and J by 5 bases, 11 bases remained unmatched. This CDR3 is built from 17 residues. CDR1 and CDR2 from the germline V gene are SGHNT and YYREEE (reference sequence). CDR3 amino acids: CASSLATISGSWETQYF. In DNA form, the CDR3 reads TGTGCCAGCAGCTTGGCTACGATTAGCGGGAGCTGGGAGACCCAGTACTTC.

The chain links TRBV11-3 to TRBJ2-5; 7 bases align to TRBD1. The CDR3 spans 13 residues. The V and J ends lost 6 bases and 5 bases, in that order; junction bases with no gene match: 6. The germline CDR1 and CDR2 sequences are SGHNT and YENEEA. CDR3 sequence (DNA): TGTGCCAGCAGTGACAGGGAGAGCGAGACCCAGTACTTC. Protein product: CASSDRESETQYF.

The table lists this clone with a few counts. The chain is built from TRBV5-6 and TRBJ2-3; 12 bases are a match to TRBD2. The V segment lost 3 bases and the J segment 0 bases; nucleotides outside the gene matches: 8. The CDR3 contains 18 residues. Germline lookup yields CDR1 SGHDT and CDR2 YYEEEE. The CDR3 reads CASSSTSGSRISTDTQYF. CDR3 nucleotides: TGTGCCAGCAGCTCGACTAGCGGGAGCAGGATTAGCACAGATACGCAGTATTTT.

The J gene is TRBJ2-7, the V gene TRBV14; D might be TRBD1 (6 bases). CDR1 and CDR2 from the germline V gene are SGHDN and FVKESK. The CDR3 is 13 amino acids. Deletions cut 2 bases from V and 5 bases from J, with 10 bases between. For the CDR3, the DNA is TGTGCCAGCAGCCAATTCAGGGGCCACGAGCAGTACTTC. It yields the protein CASSQFRGHEQYF.

The V call is TRBV29-1, the J call TRBJ2-7; D ambiguous. The CDR3 contains 11 residues. CDR1 is SQVTM and CDR2 is ANQGSEA in the germline V gene. Trimming removed 2 bases from V and 0 bases from J, with 2 bases in between. The CDR3 loop reads CSVESSYEQYF. CDR3 bases: TGCAGCGTTGAATCCTCCTACGAGCAGTACTTC.

This chain joins TRBV6-5 and TRBJ1-2; D is unclear. V was shortened by 2 bases and J by 5 bases, with 12 bases between the two germline ends. Germline V CDR1 and CDR2: MNHEY, SVGAGI. The length of the CDR3 is 14 residues. In nucleotides, the CDR3 is TGTGCCAGCAGTTACATGGACGACATGTATGGCTACACCTTC. It codes for CASSYMDDMYGYTF.

This clone showed up just a few times. The genes are TRBV9 and TRBJ2-3, with a tentative D call TRBD2 (6 bases). Germline assignment: CDR1 SGDLS and CDR2 YYNGEE. The CDR3 loop spans 18 amino acids. V lost 0 bases to trimming and J lost 0 bases, with 17 bases between them. This CDR3 is CASSVDPEAGTSTDTQYF. DNA of the CDR3: TGTGCCAGCAGCGTAGATCCTGAGGCGGGGACTAGCACAGATACGCAGTATTTT.

The chain employs TRBV6-5 and TRBJ2-7; TRBD1 is a possible D gene (6 bases). The V gene's germline CDR1 is MNHEY and CDR2 SVGAGI. The V end lost 7 bases, the J end lost 2 bases, and 15 bases lay between the germline ends. The CDR3 totals 14 residues. The CDR3: CASKLTGQTYEQYF. The CDR3 DNA reads as TGTGCCAGCAAACTGACAGGCCAAACCTACGAGCAGTACTTC.

The chain recombines TRBV9 with TRBJ1-1, with 7 bases aligning to TRBD1. CDR1 and CDR2 (germline): SGDLS, YYNGEE. The ends lost 4 bases at V and 3 bases at J; junction bases unmatched: 9. The CDR3 totals 15 residues. Here the CDR3 reads CASSPGPGQYTEAFF. DNA for the CDR3: TGTGCCAGCAGCCCCGGTCCGGGACAGTACACTGAAGCTTTCTTT.

This clone has only a few counts. The J gene is TRBJ2-6, the V gene TRBV4-3; unclear D gene. This CDR3 contains 15 residues. The ends were cut back, 3 bases at V and 0 bases at J, with 6 bases in the middle. Germline assignment: CDR1 LGHNA and CDR2 YSLEER. The CDR3 DNA reads as TGCGCCAGCAGCCAGGGTTCCTCTGGGGCCAACGTCCTGACTTTC. This encodes CASSQGSSGANVLTF.

This chain connects TRBV30 to TRBJ1-2, with a tentative D call TRBD1 (6 bases). The CDR3 contains 13 residues. Germline CDR1 reads GTSNPN; CDR2 reads SVGIG (reference sequence). The V end lost 5 bases, the J end lost 4 bases, and 14 bases lay between the germline ends. In nucleotides, the CDR3 is TGTGCCTGGGCGGAAACAGGGACCTATGGCTACACCTTC. It is translated as CAWAETGTYGYTF.

Only a few counts were recorded for this clone. The CDR3 DNA reads TGTGCCAGCAGTTACGGGACAGGGCTGAACGAGCAGTACTTC. It is translated as CASSYGTGLNEQYF. The V call is TRBV2, the J call TRBJ2-7, with 9 bases matching TRBD1. From germline, CDR1 is SNHLY and CDR2 FYNNEI. The CDR3 is 14 amino acids. J gave up 5 bases and V 5 bases, and 7 bases lay outside the gene matches.

The chain uses TRBV7-7 and TRBJ2-5; D may be TRBD1 (6 bases). This CDR3 region has 15 residues. The germline V gene has CDR1 SSHAT and CDR2 FNYEAQ (reference sequence). Trimming pared 0 bases from V and 1 base from J, leaving 9 bases between. As DNA, the CDR3 is TGTGCCAGCAGCTTAGCGGGGACACCCCAAGAGACCCAGTACTTC. Amino acid sequence: CASSLAGTPQETQYF.

This clone was seen once. The gene calls are TRBV6-5 and TRBJ1-2; 7 positions match TRBD1. CDR1 is MNHEY and CDR2 is SVGAGI in the germline V gene. Trimming at V came to 2 bases and at J to 6 bases, leaving 3 bases not matched to a gene. This CDR3 comprises 13 residues. The CDR3 DNA is TGTGCCAGCAGTTACAGGGGGCTCGATGGCTACACCTTC. It specifies CASSYRGLDGYTF.

The rearrangement uses TRBV5-1 and TRBJ2-3; possibly TRBD2 for D (5 bases). CDR3 length: 16 amino acids. Per the germline V gene, CDR1 is SGHRS and CDR2 is YFSETQ. The V gene lost 2 bases and the J gene lost 2 bases, with 15 bases spanning the gap. The CDR3 sequence is CASSLIAGLLTDTQYF. DNA of the CDR3: TGCGCCAGCAGCTTAATTGCAGGACTCCTCACAGATACGCAGTATTTT. Looking up the rest from reference TRBV5-1 and TRBJ2-3 gives the full variable domain: KAGVTQTPRYLIKTRGQQVTLSCSPISGHRSVSWYQQTPGQGLQFLFEYFSETQRNKGNFPGRFSGRQFSNSRSEMNVSTLELGDSALYLCASSLIAGLLTDTQYFGPGTRLTVL.

The rearrangement uses TRBV27 and TRBJ1-2, with a possible D match to TRBD1 (6 bases). This CDR3 contains 14 residues. Trimming removed 2 bases at V and 6 bases at J, with 13 bases between. Per the germline V gene, CDR1 is MNHEY and CDR2 is SMNVEV (reference sequence). This chain's CDR3 is CASSLGGALDGYTF. Written as DNA, the CDR3 is TGTGCCAGCAGTTTAGGGGGGGCCTTAGATGGCTACACCTTC.

The chain is built from TRBV29-1 and TRBJ2-7, with D maybe TRBD1 (6 bases). CDR1 SQVTM and CDR2 ANQGSEA come from the germline V gene. There are 13 residues in the CDR3. Trimming took off 6 bases at V and 1 base at J, with 13 bases between the two ends. CDR3: CSVRADSSYEQYF. In DNA form, the CDR3 reads TGCAGCGTCCGCGCGGACAGTTCCTACGAGCAGTACTTC.

The gene calls are TRBV4-3 and TRBJ1-2; no clear D gene. V was clipped by 4 bases and J by 4 bases, with 13 bases between them. Looked up from germline, CDR1 is LGHNA and CDR2 is YSLEER. CDR3 length: 14 residues. CDR3 bases: TGCGCCAGCAGCCCACAGACCAAGGGCTATGGCTACACCTTC. Translating gives CASSPQTKGYGYTF.

This clone was seen only a few times. This chain uses TRBV5-1 with TRBJ2-1; 14 bases agree with TRBD2. Germline-derived CDR1 and CDR2 are SGHRS and YFSETQ. V lost 4 bases, J lost 2 bases, and 5 bases stayed unmatched. The CDR3 covers 17 residues. The CDR3 DNA follows: TGCGCCAGCAGCCTGGGACTAGCGGGGGCGACCTACAATGAGCAGTTCTTC. The encoded protein is CASSLGLAGATYNEQFF.

The chain has TRBV27 and TRBJ2-7; 8 bases agree with TRBD1. Germline lookup yields CDR1 MNHEY and CDR2 SMNVEV (reference sequence). V was pared by 6 bases and J by 7 bases, with 17 bases of the junction left unmatched. The CDR3 runs to 16 residues. The CDR3 spells CASRLSSGDRSGEQYF. CDR3 nucleotide sequence: TGTGCCAGCAGGCTATCGTCAGGGGACAGGTCGGGGGAGCAGTACTTC.

This chain connects TRBV7-2 to TRBJ1-1; 9 nucleotides agree with TRBD1. This CDR3 region has 17 residues. Germline CDR1 SGHTA, CDR2 FQGNSA. The trim removed 2 bases at V and 0 bases at J, leaving 7 bases unmatched. As DNA, the CDR3 is TGTGCCAGCAGCTTATTACCGGGACAGGGCTTGAACACTGAAGCTTTCTTT. This translates into CASSLLPGQGLNTEAFF. Full variable domain (remainder filled in from reference TRBV7-2 and TRBJ1-1): GAGVSQSPSNKVTEKGKDVELRCDPISGHTALYWYRQSLGQGLEFLIYFQGNSAPDKSGLPSDRFSAERTGGSVSTLTIQRTQQEDSAVYLCASSLLPGQGLNTEAFFGQGTRLTVV.

The chain recombines TRBV29-1 with TRBJ1-2; 9 nucleotides agree with TRBD1. Germline V gives CDR1 SQVTM, CDR2 ANQGSEA. V lost 6 bases, J lost 4 bases, and 9 bases stayed unmatched. The CDR3 is made up of 14 amino acids. CDR3 in DNA: TGCAGCGTCGCTCACAGGGGGCGAGGCTATGGCTACACCTTC. Residues: CSVAHRGRGYGYTF.

The J gene is TRBJ2-5, the V gene TRBV15; possible D gene TRBD2, 5 bases. V was pared by 5 bases and J by 4 bases, with 14 bases between. Germline values: CDR1 LNHNV, CDR2 YYDKDF (reference sequence). CDR3 length equals 14 residues. Here the CDR3 reads CATSGRLVSETQYF. The CDR3 coding sequence is TGTGCCACCAGCGGGAGACTGGTATCAGAGACCCAGTACTTC.

This chain uses TRBV27 with TRBJ2-7; D not certain. In germline, CDR1 is MNHEY, CDR2 SMNVEV (reference sequence). The CDR3 extends over 13 amino acids. V lost 8 bases, J lost 2 bases, and 13 bases lay in between. The CDR3 loop is CASRVAVAYEQYF. The CDR3 DNA follows: TGTGCCAGCCGGGTGGCGGTGGCCTACGAGCAGTACTTC.

This chain links TRBV4-2 with TRBJ2-5; 9 bases match TRBD2. There are 16 residues in the CDR3. Losses at the gene ends were 1 base for V and 5 bases for J; bases not matched to a gene: 8. The germline V gene encodes CDR1 LGHNA and CDR2 YNFKEQ. CDR3 loop: CASSQAGGGGAETQYF. The DNA of the CDR3 is TGTGCCAGCAGCCAAGCTGGCGGGGGGGGCGCGGAGACCCAGTACTTC.

CDR3 sequence (DNA): TGTGCCAGCAGCACCCCCTTGGGCCATGAGCAGTTCTTC. This codes for CASSTPLGHEQFF. This sequence joins TRBV9 and TRBJ2-1; no definite D call. CDR1 and CDR2 from the germline V gene are SGDLS and YYNGEE. This CDR3 has 13 amino acids. Trimming took 4 bases from V and 8 from J, leaving 13 bases between them.